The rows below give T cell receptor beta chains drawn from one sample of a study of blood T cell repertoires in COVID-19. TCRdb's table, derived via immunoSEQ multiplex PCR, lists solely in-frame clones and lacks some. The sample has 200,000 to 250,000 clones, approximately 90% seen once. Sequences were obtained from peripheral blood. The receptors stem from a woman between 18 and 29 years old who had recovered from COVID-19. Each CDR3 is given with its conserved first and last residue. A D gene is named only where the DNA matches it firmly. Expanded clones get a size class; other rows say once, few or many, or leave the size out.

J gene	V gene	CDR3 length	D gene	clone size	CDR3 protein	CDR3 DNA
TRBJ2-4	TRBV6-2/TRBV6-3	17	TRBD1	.	CASSYSSGRGLSDIQYF	TGTGCCAGCAGTTACTCTTCTGGCAGGGGGCTTAGTGACATTCAGTACTTC
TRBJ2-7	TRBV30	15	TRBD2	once	CAWSVLAGNIYEQYF	TGTGCCTGGAGTGTACTAGCGGGAAATATCTACGAGCAGTACTTC
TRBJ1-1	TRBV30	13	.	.	CAWTEGTGTEAFF	TGTGCCTGGACGGAGGGGACCGGAACTGAAGCTTTCTTT
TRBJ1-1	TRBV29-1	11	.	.	CSGYGGTEAFF	TGCAGCGGATACGGAGGGACTGAAGCTTTCTTT
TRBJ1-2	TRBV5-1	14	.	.	CASSLVGGEYGYTF	TGCGCCAGCAGCTTGGTGGGTGGGGAGTATGGCTACACCTTC
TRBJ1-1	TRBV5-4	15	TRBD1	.	CASSLVQGGNAEAFF	TGTGCCAGCAGCTTGGTACAGGGGGGGAACGCTGAAGCTTTCTTT
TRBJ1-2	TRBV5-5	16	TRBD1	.	CASSLQVRDRDGGYTF	TGTGCCAGCAGCCTCCAAGTCCGGGACAGGGATGGTGGCTACACCTTC
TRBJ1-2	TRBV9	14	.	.	CASSIWTEGHGYTF	TGTGCCAGCAGCATATGGACAGAGGGACATGGCTACACCTTC
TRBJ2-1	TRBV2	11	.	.	CASSPYNEQFF	TGTGCCAGCAGCCCATACAATGAGCAGTTCTTC
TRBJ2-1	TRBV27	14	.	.	CASSFRSSYNEQFF	TGTGCCAGCAGTTTCCGGAGCTCCTACAATGAGCAGTTCTTC
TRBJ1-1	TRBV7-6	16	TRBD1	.	CASSATGGRIGTEAFF	TGTGCCAGCAGCGCCACAGGGGGCCGGATCGGCACTGAAGCTTTCTTT
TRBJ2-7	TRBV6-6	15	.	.	CASGHSGPPVGEQYF	TGTGCCAGCGGCCATAGTGGGCCCCCGGTCGGCGAGCAGTACTTC
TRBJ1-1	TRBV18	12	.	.	CASSPQRQEAFF	TGTGCCAGCTCACCACAAAGACAGGAAGCTTTCTTT
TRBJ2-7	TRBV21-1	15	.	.	CASSPRQGSKYEQYF	TGTGCCAGCAGCCCTCGGCAGGGATCTAAGTACGAGCAGTACTTC
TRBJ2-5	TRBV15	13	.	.	CATSIPPGETQYF	TGTGCCACCAGCATCCCGCCCGGGGAGACCCAGTACTTC
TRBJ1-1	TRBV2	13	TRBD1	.	CASSTGANTEAFF	TGTGCCAGCAGTACAGGGGCGAACACTGAAGCTTTCTTT
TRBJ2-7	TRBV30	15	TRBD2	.	CAWSPRTSGRTGQYF	TGTGCCTGGAGTCCCCGGACTAGCGGGAGGACAGGGCAGTACTTC
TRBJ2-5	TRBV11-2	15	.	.	CASSLEGGGVETQYF	TGTGCCAGCAGCTTAGAGGGCGGGGGCGTCGAGACCCAGTACTTC
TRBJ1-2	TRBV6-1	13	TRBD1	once	CASSDTGGSGYTF	TGTGCCAGCAGTGATACAGGGGGAAGTGGCTACACCTTC
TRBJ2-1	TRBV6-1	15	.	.	CASSERGRSDNEQFF	TGTGCCAGCAGTGAACGAGGCAGATCGGACAATGAGCAGTTCTTC
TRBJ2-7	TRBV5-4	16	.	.	CASSLIPPKHSYEQYF	TGTGCCAGCAGCTTAATCCCCCCGAAGCACTCCTACGAGCAGTACTTC
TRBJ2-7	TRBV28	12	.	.	CASTQSRHEQYF	TGTGCCAGCACTCAATCGCGCCACGAGCAGTACTTC
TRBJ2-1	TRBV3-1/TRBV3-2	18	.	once	CASSQVRTCIGRYNEQFF	TGTGCCAGCAGCCAAGTTCGGACTTGCATTGGACGGTACAATGAGCAGTTCTTC
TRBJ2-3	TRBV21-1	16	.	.	CASSIGTSGRRHTQYF	TGTGCCAGCAGCATAGGGACTAGCGGGAGAAGGCATACGCAGTATTTT
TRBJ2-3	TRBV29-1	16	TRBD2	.	CSVLSASGRSTDTQYF	TGCAGCGTTCTATCGGCTAGCGGGAGGAGCACAGATACGCAGTATTTT
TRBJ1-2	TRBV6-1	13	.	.	CASSEDSNYGYTF	TGTGCCAGCAGTGAGGACAGTAACTATGGCTACACCTTC
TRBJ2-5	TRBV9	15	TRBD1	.	CASSATGDSQETQYF	TGTGCCAGCAGCGCTACTGGGGACAGCCAAGAGACCCAGTACTTC
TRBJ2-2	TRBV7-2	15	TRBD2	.	CASSPTSGRAGELFF	TGTGCCAGCAGCCCAACTAGCGGGAGGGCCGGGGAGCTGTTTTTT
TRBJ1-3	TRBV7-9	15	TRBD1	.	CASSPRDRVENTIYF	TGTGCCAGCAGCCCACGGGACAGGGTGGAAAACACCATATATTTT
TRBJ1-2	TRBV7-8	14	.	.	CASSLSGHDYGYTF	TGTGCCAGCAGCTTATCAGGGCATGACTATGGCTACACCTTC
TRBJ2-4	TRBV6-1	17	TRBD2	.	CASSDEGRGIAKNIQYF	TGTGCCAGCAGTGACGAGGGGAGGGGAATCGCCAAAAACATTCAGTACTTC
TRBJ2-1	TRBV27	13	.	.	CASSRGGDNEQFF	TGTGCCAGCAGCCGAGGTGGAGACAATGAGCAGTTCTTC
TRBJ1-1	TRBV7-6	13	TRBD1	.	CASSLNRGSQAFF	TGTGCCAGCAGCTTAAACAGGGGTTCTCAAGCTTTCTTT
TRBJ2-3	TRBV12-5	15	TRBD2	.	CASGLGTTLTDTQYF	TGTGCTAGTGGTTTAGGGACTACCCTCACAGATACGCAGTATTTT
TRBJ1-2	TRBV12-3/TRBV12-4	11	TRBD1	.	CASRDRVGYTF	TGTGCCAGCCGGGACAGGGTGGGCTACACCTTC
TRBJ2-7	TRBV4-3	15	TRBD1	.	CASSQEGQGAYEQYF	TGCGCCAGCAGCCAAGAAGGACAGGGGGCCTACGAGCAGTACTTC
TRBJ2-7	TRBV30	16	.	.	CARSMGVAGVAYEQYF	TGTGCCCGGAGTATGGGAGTAGCTGGGGTTGCCTACGAGCAGTACTTC
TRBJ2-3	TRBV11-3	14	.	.	CASSPWGGIDTQYF	TGTGCCAGCAGCCCATGGGGCGGGATAGATACGCAGTATTTT
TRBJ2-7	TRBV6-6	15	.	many	CASKPGLGAPYEQYF	TGTGCCAGCAAACCGGGTCTTGGGGCCCCCTACGAGCAGTACTTC
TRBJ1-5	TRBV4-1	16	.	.	CASSQVANRGNQPQHF	TGCGCCAGCAGCCAAGTGGCAAACAGGGGCAATCAGCCCCAGCATTTT
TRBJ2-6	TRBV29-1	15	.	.	CSVGGTASGANVLTF	TGCAGTGTCGGGGGAACTGCCTCCGGGGCCAACGTCCTGACTTTC
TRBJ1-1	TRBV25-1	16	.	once	CASSETRTDRGTEAFF	TGTGCCAGCAGTGAAACTAGGACAGATCGGGGCACTGAAGCTTTCTTT
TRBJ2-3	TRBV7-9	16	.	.	CASSSGKLAGTDTQYF	TGTGCCAGCAGCTCCGGAAAACTGGCGGGCACAGATACGCAGTATTTT
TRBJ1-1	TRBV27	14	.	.	CASSLSRVNTEAFF	TGTGCCAGCAGTTTATCGAGGGTGAACACTGAAGCTTTCTTT
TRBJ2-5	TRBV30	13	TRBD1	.	CAWGEQGDGTQYF	TGTGCCTGGGGGGAACAGGGGGATGGGACCCAGTACTTC
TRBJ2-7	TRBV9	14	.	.	CASSVGTEPKGQYF	TGTGCCAGCAGCGTAGGGACAGAGCCTAAGGGGCAGTACTTC
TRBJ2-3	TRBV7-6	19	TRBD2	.	CASSLEVAGGFTATDTQYF	TGTGCCAGCAGCTTAGAGGTAGCGGGAGGTTTTACGGCGACAGATACGCAGTATTTT
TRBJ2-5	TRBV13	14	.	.	CASSFFEARETQYF	TGTGCCAGCAGCTTCTTCGAGGCCCGTGAGACCCAGTACTTC
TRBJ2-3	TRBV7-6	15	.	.	CASSLLDPLRDTQYF	TGTGCCAGCAGCTTACTAGACCCCTTGAGGGATACGCAGTATTTT
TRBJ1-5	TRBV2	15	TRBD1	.	CASRTGGHSNQPQHF	TGTGCCAGCAGGACAGGGGGGCATAGCAATCAGCCCCAGCATTTT
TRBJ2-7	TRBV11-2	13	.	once	CASTIGAGREQYF	TGTGCCAGCACCATAGGGGCGGGACGCGAGCAGTACTTC
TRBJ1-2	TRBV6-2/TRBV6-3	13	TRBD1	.	CASSPRQGHGYTF	TGTGCCAGCAGCCCTAGACAGGGTCATGGCTACACCTTC
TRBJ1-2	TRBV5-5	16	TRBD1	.	CASSLGGQGAIYGYTF	TGTGCCAGCAGCTTGGGGGGACAGGGGGCGATCTATGGCTACACCTTC
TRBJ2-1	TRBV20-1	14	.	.	CSATERVDYNEQFF	TGCAGTGCTACTGAGCGGGTTGACTACAATGAGCAGTTCTTC
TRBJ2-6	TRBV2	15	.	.	CASSERGSGANVLTF	TGTGCCAGCAGTGAGCGCGGCTCTGGGGCCAACGTCCTGACTTTC